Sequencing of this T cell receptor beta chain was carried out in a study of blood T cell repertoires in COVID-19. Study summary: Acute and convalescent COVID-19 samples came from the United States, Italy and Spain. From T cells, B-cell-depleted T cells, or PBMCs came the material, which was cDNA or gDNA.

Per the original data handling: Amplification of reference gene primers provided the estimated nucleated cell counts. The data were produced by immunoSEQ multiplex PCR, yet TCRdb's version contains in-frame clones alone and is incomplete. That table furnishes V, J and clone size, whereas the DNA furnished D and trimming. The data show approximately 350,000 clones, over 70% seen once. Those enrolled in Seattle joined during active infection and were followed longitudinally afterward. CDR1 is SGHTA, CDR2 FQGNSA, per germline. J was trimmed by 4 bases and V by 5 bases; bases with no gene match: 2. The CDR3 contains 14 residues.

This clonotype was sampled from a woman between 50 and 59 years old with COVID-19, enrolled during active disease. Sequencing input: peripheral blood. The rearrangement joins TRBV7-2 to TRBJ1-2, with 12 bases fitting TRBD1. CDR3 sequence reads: CASSLGQGAYGYTF. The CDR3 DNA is TGTGCCAGCAGCCTGGGACAGGGGGCCTATGGCTACACCTTC.